This TCR beta chain was obtained from a study of blood T cell repertoires in COVID-19 (dated by TCRdb to the early 2020s). Study-wide context: Samples covering the acute and convalescent phases of COVID-19 were provided by collaborators in the United States, Italy and Spain. The material from the prospective study consisted of cDNA or gDNA derived from T cells, B-cell-depleted T cells, or PBMCs. The dataset comprised deeply sampled blood TCRbeta repertoires from subjects exposed to, actively infected with, or recovered from COVID-19. The repertoires were released in a freely available public database intended as a resource for research on the immune response to SARS-CoV-2. Samples were obtained from the ongoing ImmuneRACE study (first 160 participants) and from approximately 1,200 subjects provided by 6 global collaborators. The sample metadata nearly always contained a de-identified subject ID, COVID-19 status, age in years and sex. HLA class I and class II types, where available, came from metadata supplied by the sample provider rather than from assay-based typing. Broad study findings and their caveats: The quantity of clinical and demographic metadata differed by source and by participant and was supplied without curation.

This clone was seen just once. No cognate antigen has been identified for it. Base-call qualities are not available, and no considerably larger clone is one nucleotide away. The collaborating institutions used their own protocols to collect whole blood in K2EDTA tubes. For TCRbeta analysis, collaborator samples were shipped as frozen whole blood, as isolated PBMCs, or as DNA extracted from either sample type. TCRbeta CDR3 regions were amplified from genomic DNA by means of the immunoSEQ Assay, a bias-controlled multiplex PCR. The study's processing was this. The number of nucleated cells in each sample was estimated from the amplification of reference gene primers within the assay. Sequence reads were collapsed and filtered to measure the absolute abundance of every unique TCRbeta CDR3 rearrangement. For each sample, productive Simpson clonality was calculated as the square root of Simpson's diversity index over productive rearrangements. In TCRdb, the immuneACCESS table is reduced to in-frame sequences with V and J assigned. These tables do not hold every clone; where another copy was compared, an unresolved V gene accounts for under half, and the others remain unexplained. Clonal size and the V and J genes are those of that table, whereas D and trimming came from the DNA. Here the sample has nearly 350,000 clones; 65% to 85% occur a single time. Together, the top ten hold approximately 3% of the sample.

This clonotype originated in a man aged 30 to 45 with active or convalescent COVID-19. Sequencing was carried out using peripheral blood.

The CDR3 has the sequence CASSLGAGEQFF. The DNA sequence is given as TGTGCCAGCAGTCTGGGAGCCGGTGAGCAGTTCTTC. This sequence uses TRBV28 and TRBJ2-1, with TRBD2 as a weak D call on 5 bases. The CDR3 has 12 amino acids, counting the end cysteine and phenylalanine. Left in the record is the CDR3 DNA by itself, 36 bases read in frame from the first base. The germline V gene sets CDR1 to MDHEN and CDR2 to SYDVKM. Deletion took 5 bases off V and 9 bases off J, with a span of 11 bases between the germline ends.